This T cell receptor beta chain is from a study of beta chain features in type 1 diabetes. General observations from the study: In all four CD4+ subsets, TCRB CDR3 length was significantly, moderately reduced in type 1 diabetes.

Expressed TCRB transcripts were sequenced because the entire RNA isolate underwent reverse transcription. Profiling relied on immunoSEQ multiplex PCR, and the TCRdb table lists in-frame clones only, not all of them. Among some 700,000 clones listed, 13% were seen once. Per germline, CDR1 MNHEY and CDR2 SMNVEV (reference sequence). J gave up 5 bases and V 4 bases, and 6 bases lay outside the gene matches. The CDR3 runs 14 residues. This clone was detected a few times. What it binds is not known. V and J are TRBV27 and TRBJ1-2; 8 bases agree with TRBD1. The receptor was derived from a man younger than 30 with type 1 diabetes. The sequenced sample consisted of naive CD4+ T cells from blood. The CDR3 sequence: CASSWGDRGYGYTF. Written as DNA, the CDR3 is TGTGCCAGCAGTTGGGGCGACAGGGGATATGGCTACACCTTC.